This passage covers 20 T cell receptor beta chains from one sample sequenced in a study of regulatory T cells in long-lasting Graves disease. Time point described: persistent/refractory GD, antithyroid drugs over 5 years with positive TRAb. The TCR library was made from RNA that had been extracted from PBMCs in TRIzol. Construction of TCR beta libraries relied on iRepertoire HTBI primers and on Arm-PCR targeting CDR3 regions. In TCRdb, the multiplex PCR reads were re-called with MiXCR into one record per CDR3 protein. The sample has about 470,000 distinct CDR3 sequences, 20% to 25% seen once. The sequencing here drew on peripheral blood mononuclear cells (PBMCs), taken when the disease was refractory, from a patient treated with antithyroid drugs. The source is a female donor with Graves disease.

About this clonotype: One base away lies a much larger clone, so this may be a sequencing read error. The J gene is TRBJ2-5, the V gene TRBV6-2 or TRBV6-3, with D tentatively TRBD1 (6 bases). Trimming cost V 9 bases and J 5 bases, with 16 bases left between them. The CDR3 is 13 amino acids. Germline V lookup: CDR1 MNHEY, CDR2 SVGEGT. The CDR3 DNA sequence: TGTGCCAGTCACGACAGGCCCCGCGAGACCCAGTACTTC. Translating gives CASHDRPRETQYF.

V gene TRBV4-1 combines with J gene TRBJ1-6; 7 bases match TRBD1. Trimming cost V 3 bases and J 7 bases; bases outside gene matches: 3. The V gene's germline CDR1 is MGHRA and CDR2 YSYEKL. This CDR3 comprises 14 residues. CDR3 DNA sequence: TGCGCCAGCAGCCATCAGGGGGGGAATTCACCCCTCCACTTT. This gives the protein CASSHQGGNSPLHF.

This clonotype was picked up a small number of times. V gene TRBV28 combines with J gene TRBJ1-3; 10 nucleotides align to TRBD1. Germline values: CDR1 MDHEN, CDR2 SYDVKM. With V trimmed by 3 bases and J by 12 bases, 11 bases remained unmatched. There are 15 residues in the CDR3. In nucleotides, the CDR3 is TGTGCCAGCAGTTTGTCCCCGACAGGGGGCGAATTCATATATTTT. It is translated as CASSLSPTGGEFIYF.

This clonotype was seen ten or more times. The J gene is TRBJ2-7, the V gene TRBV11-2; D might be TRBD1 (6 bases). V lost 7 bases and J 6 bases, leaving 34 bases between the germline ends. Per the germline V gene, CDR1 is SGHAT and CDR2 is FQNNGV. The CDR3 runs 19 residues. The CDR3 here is CASIDDDWGRVARSGEQYF. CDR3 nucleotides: TGTGCCAGCATCGACGACGACTGGGGGCGGGTGGCCAGATCAGGCGAGCAGTACTTC.

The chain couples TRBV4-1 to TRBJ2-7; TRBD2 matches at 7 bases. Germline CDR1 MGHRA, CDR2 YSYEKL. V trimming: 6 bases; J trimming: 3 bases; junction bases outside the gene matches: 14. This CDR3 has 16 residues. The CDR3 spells CASSTKLAEPHYEQYF. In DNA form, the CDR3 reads TGCGCCAGCAGTACGAAGCTAGCGGAACCACACTACGAGCAGTACTTC.

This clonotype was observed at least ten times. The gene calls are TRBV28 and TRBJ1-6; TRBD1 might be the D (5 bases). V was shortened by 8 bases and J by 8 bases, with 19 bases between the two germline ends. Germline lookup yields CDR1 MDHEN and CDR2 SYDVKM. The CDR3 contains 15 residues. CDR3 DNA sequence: TGTGCCAGCCATACGGCCGAGGGGAAACATTCACCCCTCCACTTT. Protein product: CASHTAEGKHSPLHF.

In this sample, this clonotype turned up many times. The CDR3 DNA reads as TGTGCCAGCAGTTCCTACAGGGGGTTGCAGCCCCAGCATTTT. It is translated as CASSSYRGLQPQHF. V is TRBV5-6 and J is TRBJ1-5, with 8 bases matching TRBD1. J gave up 7 bases and V 5 bases, and 8 bases lay outside the gene matches. The CDR3 has 14 residues. CDR1 is SGHDT, CDR2 YYEEEE, per germline.

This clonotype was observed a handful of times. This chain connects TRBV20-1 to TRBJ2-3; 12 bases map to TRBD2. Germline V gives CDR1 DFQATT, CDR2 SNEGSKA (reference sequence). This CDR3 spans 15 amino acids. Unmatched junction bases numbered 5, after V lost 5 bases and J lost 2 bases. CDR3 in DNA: TGCAGTGCTTATTGGACTAGCGGGGACACAGATACGCAGTATTTT. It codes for CSAYWTSGDTDTQYF.

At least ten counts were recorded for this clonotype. CDR3 sequence reads: CASSRGQGTAEAFF. CDR3 sequence (DNA): TGTGCCAGTAGTAGAGGACAGGGGACGGCAGAAGCTTTCTTT. This chain joins TRBV19 and TRBJ1-1; 9 bases map to TRBD1. Trimming took 4 bases from V and 8 from J; bases not matched to a gene: 8. The length of the CDR3 is 14 residues. Germline loops: CDR1 LNHDA, CDR2 SQIVND (reference sequence).

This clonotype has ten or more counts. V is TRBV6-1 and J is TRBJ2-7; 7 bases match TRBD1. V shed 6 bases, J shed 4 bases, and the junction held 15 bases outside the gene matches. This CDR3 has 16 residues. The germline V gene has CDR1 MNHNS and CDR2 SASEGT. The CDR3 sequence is CASRPQTGKLLYEQYF. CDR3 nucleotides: TGTGCCAGCAGACCCCAGACAGGGAAATTATTGTACGAGCAGTACTTC.

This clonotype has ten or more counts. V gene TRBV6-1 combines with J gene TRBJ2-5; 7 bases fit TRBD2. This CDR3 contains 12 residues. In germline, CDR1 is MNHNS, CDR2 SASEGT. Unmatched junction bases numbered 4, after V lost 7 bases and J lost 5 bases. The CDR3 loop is CASMGGRETQYF. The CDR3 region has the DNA TGTGCCAGCATGGGAGGGCGGGAGACCCAGTACTTC.

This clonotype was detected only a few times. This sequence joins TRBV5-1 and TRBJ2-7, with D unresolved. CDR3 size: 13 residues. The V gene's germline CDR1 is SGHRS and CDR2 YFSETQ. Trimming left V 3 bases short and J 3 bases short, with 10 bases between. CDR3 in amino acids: CASSYSYGYEQYF. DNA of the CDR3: TGCGCCAGCAGCTATTCTTACGGCTACGAGCAGTACTTC.

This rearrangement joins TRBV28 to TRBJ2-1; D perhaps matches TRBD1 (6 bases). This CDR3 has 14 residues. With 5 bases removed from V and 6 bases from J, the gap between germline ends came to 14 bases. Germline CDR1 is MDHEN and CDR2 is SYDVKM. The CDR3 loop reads CASSPGVALNEQFF. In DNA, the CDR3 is TGTGCCAGCAGTCCAGGGGTCGCGCTCAATGAGCAGTTCTTC.

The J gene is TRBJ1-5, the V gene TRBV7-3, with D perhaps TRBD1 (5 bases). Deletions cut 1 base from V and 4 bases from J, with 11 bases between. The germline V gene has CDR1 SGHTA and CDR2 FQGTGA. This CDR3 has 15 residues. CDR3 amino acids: CASSLMGGSNQPQHF. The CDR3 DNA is TGTGCCAGCAGCTTAATGGGGGGATCAAATCAGCCCCAGCATTTT.

The CDR3 bases are TGCAGTGCTAGAGAGCGGACTAGCGCACGAGAGACCCAGTACTTC. This sequence encodes CSARERTSARETQYF. This chain links TRBV20-1 with TRBJ2-5; 9 positions agree with TRBD2. Germline V gene data show CDR1 as DFQATT and CDR2 as SNEGSKA (reference sequence). This CDR3 contains 15 residues. Germline trimming cut 0 bases from V and 4 bases from J; bases unmatched to any gene: 6.

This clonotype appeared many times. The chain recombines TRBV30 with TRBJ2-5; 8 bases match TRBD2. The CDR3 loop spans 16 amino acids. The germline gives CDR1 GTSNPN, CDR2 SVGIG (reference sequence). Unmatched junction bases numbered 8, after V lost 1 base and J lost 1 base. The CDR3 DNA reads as TGTGCCTGGAGTGGGTTAAAACTAGCGGCCCAAGAGACCCAGTACTTC. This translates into CAWSGLKLAAQETQYF.

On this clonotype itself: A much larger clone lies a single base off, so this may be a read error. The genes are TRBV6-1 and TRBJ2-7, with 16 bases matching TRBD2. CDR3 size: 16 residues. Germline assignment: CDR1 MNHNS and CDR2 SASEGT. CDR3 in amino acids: CASFGTSGRAPYERYF. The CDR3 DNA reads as TGTGCCAGTTTTGGGACTAGCGGGAGGGCCCCCTACGAGCGGTACTTC.

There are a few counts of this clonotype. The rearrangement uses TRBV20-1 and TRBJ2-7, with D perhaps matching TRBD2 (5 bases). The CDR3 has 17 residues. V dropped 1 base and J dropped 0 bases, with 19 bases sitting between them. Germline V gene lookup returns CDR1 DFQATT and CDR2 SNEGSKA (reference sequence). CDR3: CSARVSNWTLFSYEQYF. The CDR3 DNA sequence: TGCAGTGCTAGAGTCTCGAACTGGACTCTTTTCTCCTACGAGCAGTACTTC.

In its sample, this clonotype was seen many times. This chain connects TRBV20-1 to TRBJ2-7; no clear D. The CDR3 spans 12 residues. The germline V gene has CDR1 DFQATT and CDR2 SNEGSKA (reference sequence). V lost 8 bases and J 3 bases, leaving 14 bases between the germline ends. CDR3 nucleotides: TGCAGTCCCAGTGGCTCGGACTACGAGCAGTACTTC. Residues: CSPSGSDYEQYF.

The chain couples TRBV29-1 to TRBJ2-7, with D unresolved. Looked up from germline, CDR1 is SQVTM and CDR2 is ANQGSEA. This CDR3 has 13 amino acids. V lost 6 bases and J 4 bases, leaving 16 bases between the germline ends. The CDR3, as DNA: TGCAGCGTCTCCGGGCCCCGCGGATACGAGCAGTACTTC. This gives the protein CSVSGPRGYEQYF.